The present T cell receptor beta chain was sequenced within a study of blood T cell repertoires in COVID-19. About the research overall: PBMCs, B-cell-depleted T cells, or T cells were the source of the cDNA or gDNA that made up the material.

Authors' processing steps: Estimates of nucleated cell counts were drawn from the amplification of reference gene primers. Here immunoSEQ multiplex PCR was the method, and the copy in TCRdb shows in-frame clones only, minus some. From that table come the V and J calls and clone size; the DNA was used to work out D and trimming. The table shows hundreds of thousands of clones, with around 86% occurring only once. The source is a woman between 50 and 59 years old with COVID-19, enrolled during active disease. Sequencing input: peripheral blood.

The CDR3 DNA reads as TGTGCCAGCAGCATATGGACTAGTGGTTCGACCGGGGAGCTGTTTTTT. Amino acid sequence: CASSIWTSGSTGELFF. This chain connects TRBV5-6 to TRBJ2-2; 7 nucleotides line up with TRBD2. Germline loops: CDR1 SGHDT, CDR2 YYEEEE. This CDR3 comprises 16 residues. Germline trimming cut 4 bases from V and 5 bases from J; bases unmatched to any gene: 11.